The next 20 T cell receptor beta chains were all read from a single sample in a study of molecular identifiers for immune sequencing clone quantification. TCRdb re-derived calls from the PCR reads in MiXCR, one entry per CDR3 protein. Among some 100,000 distinct CDR3 sequences, 36% were seen once, and the ten largest hold 4% to 5%. Sequencing was carried out using naive CD8+ T cells from blood, with Jurkat cell RNA spiked in. Subset given: FACS-sorted CD8+CD4-CCR7+CD45RA+ naive T cells. The receptors shown here come from a human donor in good health. Some libraries in this study had Jurkat cell RNA spiked in.

With respect to this clonotype: A much larger clone differs by one base, so this may be a read error. The chain combines TRBV10-2 with TRBJ2-7; 7 bases are shared with TRBD1. The CDR3 spans 14 residues. Germline loops: CDR1 WSHSY, CDR2 SAAADI. V gave up 11 bases and J gave up 3 bases; unmatched junction bases: 13. The CDR3 loop is CACHDREGFYEQYF. In nucleotides, the CDR3 is TGCGCCTGCCATGACAGGGAAGGGTTCTACGAGCAGTACTTC.

This clonotype was seen ten or more times. The rearrangement links TRBV29-1 to TRBJ2-5; 7 nucleotides agree with TRBD1. With V trimmed by 6 bases and J by 0 bases, 10 bases remained unmatched. The CDR3 runs 15 residues. Germline V lookup: CDR1 SQVTM, CDR2 ANQGSEA. The CDR3 coding sequence is TGCAGCGTCAACGCGCGAGGACAGGACCAAGAGACCCAGTACTTC. Residues: CSVNARGQDQETQYF.

This clonotype was counted ten times or more. The CDR3 protein is CASRLQGSTDTQYF. The DNA of the CDR3 is TGTGCCAGCAGACTTCAAGGAAGCACAGATACGCAGTATTTT. The chain links TRBV28 to TRBJ2-3, with unresolved D. CDR1 is MDHEN and CDR2 is SYDVKM in the germline V gene. Trimming pared 6 bases from V and 0 bases from J, leaving 10 bases between. CDR3 length equals 14 residues.

This clonotype was seen ten or more times. The chain recombines TRBV9 with TRBJ2-7; 9 positions match TRBD2. Germline V gives CDR1 SGDLS, CDR2 YYNGEE. This CDR3 contains 16 residues. V dropped 4 bases and J dropped 1; count of bases not matched to a gene: 9. The chain's CDR3 is CASSPAGGRGSYEQYF. The CDR3 nucleotides read TGTGCCAGCAGCCCTGCGGGCGGGAGGGGATCCTACGAGCAGTACTTC.

On this clonotype: This may stem from a read error, because a much larger clone lies one nucleotide away. The rearrangement uses TRBV4-2 and TRBJ2-2; D may correspond to TRBD1 or TRBD2 (5 bases each). The V end was cut by 7 bases, the J end by 6 bases, with 12 bases between. The length of the CDR3 is 13 residues. Germline CDR1 and CDR2: LGHNA and YNFKEQ. The CDR3 nucleotides are TGTGCCAGCACCGACGGGGACGCCGGGGAGCTGTTTTTT. It translates to CASTDGDAGELFF.

The CDR3 region has the DNA TGTGCCAGCAGTTACTACACCTACACAGATACGCAGTATTTT. It translates to CASSYYTYTDTQYF. J is TRBJ2-3 and V is TRBV6-2 or TRBV6-3; D call uncertain. CDR1 MNHEY and CDR2 SVGEGT come from the germline V gene. The V and J ends lost 1 base and 2 bases respectively, with 7 bases between them. This CDR3 spans 14 amino acids.

Note on this clonotype: This could be a read error, since a much larger clone is one nucleotide away. The chain is built from TRBV7-6 and TRBJ2-5; weak D call: TRBD2 (6 bases). CDR3 length: 13 amino acids. The germline V gene encodes CDR1 SGHVS and CDR2 FNYEAQ. The CDR3 bases are TGTGCCAGCAGCCCGGGACTGCAAGGGACCCAGTACTTC. Its protein is CASSPGLQGTQYF.

CDR3 protein: CASCLALGGAGQPQHF. The CDR3 bases are TGTGCCAGCTGCTTGGCCCTTGGGGGGGCGGGGCAGCCCCAGCATTTT. The gene calls are TRBV5-3 and TRBJ1-5, with D tentatively TRBD1 (6 bases). TRBV5-3 is given ORF status, its function remaining uncertain. Trimming stripped 8 bases from V and 7 bases from J, with 25 bases between. CDR3 length equals 16 residues.

This clonotype was seen repeatedly, ten times or more. The V call is TRBV5-4, the J call TRBJ2-7, with a weak D call TRBD1 (5 bases). This CDR3 is 14 amino acids long. Trimming stripped 2 bases from V and 2 bases from J, with 11 bases between. CDR1 is SGHNT, CDR2 YYREEE, per germline (reference sequence). CDR3 residues: CASSFLAGTYEQYF. The CDR3 DNA follows: TGTGCCAGCAGCTTTCTCGCAGGGACCTACGAGCAGTACTTC.

This clonotype has ten or more counts. This chain joins TRBV5-5 and TRBJ2-7, with 7 positions matching TRBD1. The germline CDR1 and CDR2 sequences are SGHKS and YYEKEE (reference sequence). The CDR3 is 13 residues long. The ends lost 3 bases at V and 6 bases at J; junction bases unmatched: 6. CDR3 amino acids: CASSWDRAIEQYF. For the CDR3, the DNA is TGTGCCAGCAGCTGGGACAGAGCCATCGAGCAGTACTTC.

As concerns this clonotype: One end of the junction fails to match germline, which may point to a read error. The chain has TRBV3-1 and TRBJ2-5; D may match TRBD1 or TRBD2 (5 bases each). The CDR3 consists of 14 residues. CDR1 is LGHDT, CDR2 YNNKEL, per germline (reference sequence). As DNA, the CDR3 is TGTGCCAGCAGAACTCCGGGACGGCAAGAGACCCAGCACTTC. It yields the protein CASRTPGRQETQHF.

This clonotype has a single count. The chain links TRBV13 to TRBJ2-3, with D perhaps TRBD2 (5 bases). The CDR3 loop spans 18 amino acids. CDR1 PRHDT and CDR2 FYEKMQ come from the germline V gene (reference sequence). The ends were cut back, 1 base at V and 2 bases at J, with 19 bases in the middle. CDR3 nucleotide sequence: TGTGCCAGCAGCTTAGAGCCCCCACTAGTGGACCTCACAGATACGCAGTATTTT. Its translation is CASSLEPPLVDLTDTQYF.

This clonotype was detected a few times. The final CDR3 position lacks the conserved phenylalanine or tryptophan, pointing to a likely read error. The gene calls are TRBV7-8 and TRBJ1-2; D is ambiguous. Germline V lookup: CDR1 SGHVS, CDR2 FQNEAQ. The CDR3 is 15 residues long. The V gene lost 4 bases and the J gene lost 1 base, with 13 bases spanning the gap. The CDR3 is CASSSPPAHNYGYTY. CDR3 in DNA: TGTGCCAGCAGCTCCCCCCCAGCCCATAACTATGGCTACACCTAC.

This clonotype was counted at least ten times. The V call is TRBV28, the J call TRBJ2-3; 13 bases align to TRBD2. The V segment lost 3 bases and the J segment 4 bases; nucleotides outside the gene matches: 4. Germline CDR1 MDHEN, CDR2 SYDVKM. The CDR3 is 16 residues long. In DNA, the CDR3 is TGTGCCAGCAGTTTGACTAGCGGGAGGAGGGCAGATACGCAGTATTTT. Residues: CASSLTSGRRADTQYF.

The table lists this clonotype with many counts. The DNA for the CDR3 is TGTGCCAGCAGTTCGCCCGGAATACTAGCGGGAGAGGGCGAGCAGTACTTC. It yields the protein CASSSPGILAGEGEQYF. The gene calls are TRBV28 and TRBJ2-7; 11 bases are a match to TRBD2. V lost 4 bases and J lost 6; bases outside the gene matches: 14. Germline V lookup: CDR1 MDHEN, CDR2 SYDVKM. This CDR3 comprises 17 residues.

This clonotype was seen repeatedly, ten times or more. The V call is TRBV20-1, the J call TRBJ2-1; 7 bases map to TRBD1. Germline assignment: CDR1 DFQATT and CDR2 SNEGSKA (reference sequence). J was trimmed by 9 bases and V by 5 bases; bases with no gene match: 10. The CDR3 covers 13 residues. DNA for the CDR3: TGCAGTGCTCGAGCAGTAGGGGGCACTGAGCAGTTCTTC. It encodes CSARAVGGTEQFF.

The V and J genes are TRBV7-2 and TRBJ2-3, with D unresolved. V shed 5 bases and J shed 0 bases, with 12 bases lying between them. This CDR3 has 15 amino acids. The germline V gene encodes CDR1 SGHTA and CDR2 FQGNSA. CDR3 sequence: CASSHHLGSTDTQYF. The DNA for the CDR3 is TGTGCCAGCAGCCACCACCTGGGAAGCACAGATACGCAGTATTTT.

This chain joins TRBV12-3 or TRBV12-4 and TRBJ1-1; no reliable D call. This CDR3 is built from 13 residues. Trimming took off 3 bases at V and 7 bases at J, with 12 bases between the two ends. The CDR3 DNA sequence: TGTGCCAGCAGTTTCCCCTCTCGGGGTGAAGCTTTCTTT. Protein: CASSFPSRGEAFF.

This clonotype was seen at least ten times. The chain is built from TRBV2 and TRBJ2-7; D not resolved. Looked up from germline, CDR1 is SNHLY and CDR2 is FYNNEI. The length of the CDR3 is 15 residues. Trimming took 0 bases from V and 2 from J, leaving 11 bases between them. Here the CDR3 reads CASSEAAGGPYEQYF. In DNA form, the CDR3 reads TGTGCCAGCAGTGAAGCGGCAGGTGGGCCCTACGAGCAGTACTTC.

Concerning this clonotype itself: The junction departs from the called germline gene at one end, perhaps through a read error. The chain couples TRBV20-1 to TRBJ2-7, with 12 bases aligning to TRBD2. The germline CDR1 and CDR2 sequences are DFQATT and SNEGSKA (reference sequence). This CDR3 is 13 amino acids long. As DNA, the CDR3 is TGCGGTGCCCTAGCGGGAGGGCCGAGTGAGCAGTACTTC. Amino acid sequence: CGALAGGPSEQYF.